This is a list of T cell receptor beta chains from one sample in a study of T cell responses to AZD1222 COVID-19 vaccine. Produced via immunoSEQ multiplex PCR; TCRdb's table is partial and in-frame only. The table includes 100,000 to 120,000 clones, over 85% detected once. Here the sequenced sample was peripheral blood, taken on day 0 of MenACWY control vaccination. These receptor sequences come from an adult in good health. Both conserved end residues are part of each CDR3. D genes are given only for firm matches. Rows give clone size only sometimes, using once, few, many, or a class for an expanded clone.

TRBV21-1	TRBJ1-4	NA	NA	TGTGCCAGCAGAGGAACCGGCTTAGGGAAGGTAGCTAATGAAAAACTGTTTTTT	CASRGTGLGKVANEKLFF
TRBV27	TRBJ2-1	NA	NA	TGTGCCAGCAGTTTCTCCTCAACCCCATACAATGAGCAGTTCTTC	CASSFSSTPYNEQFF
TRBV24-1	TRBJ2-7	NA	NA	TGTGCCACCAGTGATTCCAGGGGAAGCGGCTACGAGCAGTACTTC	CATSDSRGSGYEQYF
TRBV7-3	TRBJ1-4	NA	NA	TGTGCCAGCAGCTTACAGGGTGGGAAGGGTGAAAAACTGTTTTTT	CASSLQGGKGEKLFF
TRBV28	TRBJ2-7	NA	TRBD1	TGTGCCAGCAGTCCTGGGGACAGGGGGCCGGGTGAGCAGTACTTC	CASSPGDRGPGEQYF
TRBV28	TRBJ1-1	NA	NA	TGTGCCAGCGTTATTTCAGGGTCGGACACTGAAGCTTTCTTT	CASVISGSDTEAFF
TRBV5-1	TRBJ2-3	NA	NA	TGCGCCAGCAGCTTGGCCTCAGCAACAGATACGCAGTATTTT	CASSLASATDTQYF
TRBV5-1	TRBJ1-2	NA	NA	TGCGCCAGCAGCTTGGCCCTTTCGACGGAAACAGGAGGCTACACCTTC	CASSLALSTETGGYTF
TRBV4-3	TRBJ1-2	few	NA	TGCGCCAGCAGCCAAGGGGAACCCACTGGCTACACCTTC	CASSQGEPTGYTF
TRBV3-1/TRBV3-2	TRBJ1-2	few	NA	TGTGCCAGCAGCCAAGTTACGAGGATTGGTGGCTACACCTTC	CASSQVTRIGGYTF
TRBV7-8	TRBJ1-5	once	NA	TGTGCCAGCAGCTTATACGGGGCTAGCAATCAGCCCCAGCATTTT	CASSLYGASNQPQHF
TRBV3-1/TRBV3-2	TRBJ1-1	NA	NA	TGTGCCAGCAGCCAAAGGGACACGAACACTGAAGCTTTCTTT	CASSQRDTNTEAFF
TRBV6-6	TRBJ2-2	NA	NA	TGTGCCAGCAGAAGGACCGGGACGGGCACCGGGGAGCTGTTTTTT	CASRRTGTGTGELFF
TRBV5-1	TRBJ1-1	NA	TRBD1	TGCGCCAGCAGCTGGGACAGTAACACTGAAGCTTTCTTT	CASSWDSNTEAFF
TRBV2	TRBJ2-2	once	NA	TGTGCCAGCAGTGAACAGAACACCGGGGAGCTGTTTTTT	CASSEQNTGELFF
TRBV5-5	TRBJ1-6	NA	NA	TGTGCCAGCAATGGACCTAATTCACCCCTCCACTTT	CASNGPNSPLHF
TRBV5-1	TRBJ1-1	NA	NA	TGCGCCAGCAGCTTGGCCTCCAGAACTAGGACTGAAGCTTTCTTT	CASSLASRTRTEAFF
TRBV25-1	TRBJ2-7	NA	NA	TGTGCCAGCAGTCTCTACAGCTACGAGCAGTACTTC	CASSLYSYEQYF
TRBV28	TRBJ1-2	NA	NA	TGTGCCAGCAGCTCCAGTAACTTTAATGGCTACACCTTC	CASSSSNFNGYTF
TRBV19	TRBJ1-1	NA	TRBD1	TGTGCCAGTATTTTTGGACAGGGGAACACTGAAGCTTTCTTT	CASIFGQGNTEAFF
TRBV9	TRBJ2-1	NA	TRBD2	TGTGCCAGCAGCGTTGGTAGCGGGGAGAGCTCCTACAATGAGCAGTTCTTC	CASSVGSGESSYNEQFF
TRBV27	TRBJ1-5	NA	NA	TGTGCCAGCGCCCCGGTGGGGGCCTACGGGGCCCAGCATTTT	CASAPVGAYGAQHF
TRBV28	TRBJ1-2	once	NA	TGTGCCAGCAATCCTTTTGCGGGGGTCGGCTACACCTTC	CASNPFAGVGYTF
TRBV12-3/TRBV12-4	TRBJ2-5	NA	NA	TGTGCCAGCAGTTTAGCGCTAAGGGAGACCCAGTACTTC	CASSLALRETQYF
TRBV7-6	TRBJ1-2	once	TRBD1	TGTGCCAGCAGCTTAGGGGTCGGGACAGGGAAAGGGTACTATGGCTACACCTTC	CASSLGVGTGKGYYGYTF
TRBV28	TRBJ1-2	NA	NA	TGTGCCAGCACCTTGGCGGGGCAGGGGTACTATGGCTACACCTTC	CASTLAGQGYYGYTF